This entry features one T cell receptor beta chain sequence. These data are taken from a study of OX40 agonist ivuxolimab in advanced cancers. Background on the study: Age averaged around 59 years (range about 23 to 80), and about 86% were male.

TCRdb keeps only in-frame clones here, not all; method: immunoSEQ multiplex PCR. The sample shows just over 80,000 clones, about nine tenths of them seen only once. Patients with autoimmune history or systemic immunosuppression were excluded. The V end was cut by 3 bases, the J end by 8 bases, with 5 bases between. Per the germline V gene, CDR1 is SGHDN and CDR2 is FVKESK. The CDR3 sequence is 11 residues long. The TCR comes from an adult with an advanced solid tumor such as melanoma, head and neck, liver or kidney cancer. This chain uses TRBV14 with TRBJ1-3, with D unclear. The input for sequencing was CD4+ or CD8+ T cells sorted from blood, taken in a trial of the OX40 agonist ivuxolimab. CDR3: CASSHEDTIYF. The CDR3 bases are TGTGCCAGCAGCCACGAGGACACCATATATTTT.